The sequence of this T cell receptor (beta chain) was determined in a study of patients and donors after allogeneic stem cell transplantation. This clonotype was counted a few times. TCRdb ran MiXCR on the RT-PCR reads and lists one entry per CDR3 protein. The sample comprises fewer than 500,000 distinct CDR3 sequences, 16% of which are singletons, and roughly 7.2% rests with the top ten. CDR3 size: 12 residues. V lost 1 base to trimming and J lost 8 bases, with 6 bases between them. CDR1 and CDR2 from the germline V gene are LGHDT and YNNKEL (reference sequence). The specimen was blood, either unsorted or a sorted T cell fraction (not recorded which). The chain recombines TRBV3-1 with TRBJ1-3, with unresolved D. The TCR originated in a human donor who was either an allogeneic HSCT recipient or a stem cell or donor lymphocyte infusion donor (not recorded which). It is not recorded whose cells these are; they may come from a transplant donor. Written as DNA, the CDR3 is TGTGCCAGCAGCCAAGTGGTGGACACCATATATTTT. As protein: CASSQVVDTIYF.